The source of this T cell receptor (beta chain) is a study of cytomegalovirus exposure and HLA in healthy donors. Study in general: An earlier analysis identified 120 million or so unique TCR beta sequences in 150 million to 200 million T cells. Findings and limits, study-wide: Later, an analysis showed that TCR beta chains associated with HLA were more clonally expanded than others that were equally common. Cytomegalovirus association was listed for 150 to 200 TCR beta chains. What a later analysis showed was that several of the most significant clusters appeared linked to common viral pathogens.

This CDR3 is 15 amino acids long. Deletions cut 0 bases from V and 1 base from J, with 10 bases between. From germline, CDR1 is LGHNA and CDR2 YNFKEQ. Use of 60 Vbeta and 13 Jbeta primers characterized the PCR. Measured with immunoSEQ multiplex PCR; TCRdb has only the in-frame clones, and not every one. The sample lists around 130,000 clones, approximately 71% occurring once. A note on this clone: Its antigen is unknown.

The source material was PBMCs. The receptor comes from an older woman in good health and CMV-seronegative. The chain employs TRBV4-2 and TRBJ2-7; a weak D match, TRBD2 (6 bases). For the CDR3, the DNA is TGTGCCAGCAGCCAAGATAGGCGGGGATCCTACGAGCAGTACTTC. Translation gives CASSQDRRGSYEQYF.